These 17 T cell receptor beta chains were all obtained from the same sample, sequenced in a study of blood T cell repertoires in COVID-19. Data came from immunoSEQ multiplex PCR; TCRdb stores just in-frame clones and leaves some out. The data hold 150,000 to 200,000 clones, with over 75% observed a single time. Sequencing input: PBMCs or T cells enriched from blood (not recorded which). Receptors were obtained from a man in his forties or fifties who had recovered from COVID-19.

This clone appeared many times. The V call is TRBV7-9, the J call TRBJ2-3; 9 nucleotides agree with TRBD2. Per germline, CDR1 SEHNR and CDR2 FQNEAQ (reference sequence). V shed 1 base and J 5 bases; nucleotides not matched to a gene: 4. The CDR3 runs to 15 residues. The DNA for the CDR3 is TGTGCCAGCAGCTTAGATGCGGGAGGGGGAGATACGCAGTATTTT. As protein: CASSLDAGGGDTQYF. The full variable domain, with the rest looked up from reference TRBV7-9 and TRBJ2-3, is DTGVSQNPRHKITKRGQNVTFRCDPISEHNRLYWYRQTLGQGPEFLTYFQNEAQLEKSRLLSDRFSAERPKGSFSTLEIQRTEQGDSAMYLCASSLDAGGGDTQYFGPGTRLTVL.

In the case of this clone: Other DNA sequences in the same sample also yield this CDR3. Written as DNA, the CDR3 is TGTGCCAGCAGTCTGGGTGGGGGAGGTAACTATGGCTACACCTTC. Translation gives CASSLGGGGNYGYTF. The genes are TRBV28 and TRBJ1-2; D may be TRBD1 (5 bases). Trimming shortened V by 5 bases and J by 1 base, and 14 bases separated the two germline ends. The germline CDR1 and CDR2 sequences are MDHEN and SYDVKM. This CDR3 is built from 15 residues.

This chain links TRBV4-1 with TRBJ2-7; unclear D gene. Germline CDR1 reads MGHRA; CDR2 reads YSYEKL. V lost 2 bases to trimming and J lost 0 bases, with 8 bases between them. This CDR3 has 14 residues. The CDR3 region is CASSQTAGSYEQYF. The CDR3, as DNA: TGCGCCAGCAGCCAAACAGCCGGCTCCTACGAGCAGTACTTC.

This sequence joins TRBV5-1 and TRBJ2-2, with TRBD1 as a possible D gene (6 bases). The V gene lost 6 bases and the J gene lost 3 bases, with 15 bases spanning the gap. The CDR3 totals 15 residues. The germline CDR1 and CDR2 sequences are SGHRS and YFSETQ. As DNA, the CDR3 is TGCGCCAGCACCAACCCACAGGGATACACCGGGGAGCTGTTTTTT. It codes for CASTNPQGYTGELFF.

The chain carries TRBV7-3 and TRBJ2-1; TRBD2 matches at 13 bases. The CDR3 is 17 residues long. Germline V gene sequence: CDR1 SGHTA, CDR2 FQGTGA. Trimming cost V 10 bases and J 0 bases; bases outside gene matches: 9. The CDR3 bases are TGTGCCAAACCGGGACTAGCGGGATCGGACTCCTACAATGAGCAGTTCTTC. It is translated as CAKPGLAGSDSYNEQFF.

V usage is TRBV29-1 and J usage is TRBJ2-7, with a possible D match to TRBD2 (5 bases). The CDR3 contains 12 residues. In germline, CDR1 is SQVTM, CDR2 ANQGSEA. With 0 bases removed from V and 7 bases from J, the gap between germline ends came to 10 bases. In DNA form, the CDR3 reads TGCAGCGTTGAAGATCTGAGGAGGGAGCAGTACTTC. It encodes CSVEDLRREQYF.

The chain links TRBV28 to TRBJ2-1; 10 nucleotides agree with TRBD2. The germline CDR1 and CDR2 sequences are MDHEN and SYDVKM. The V and J ends lost 6 bases and 4 bases, in that order; junction bases with no gene match: 12. The length of the CDR3 is 17 residues. The chain's CDR3 is CASSEPTGTSVYNEQFF. CDR3 nucleotide sequence: TGTGCCAGCAGCGAGCCAACCGGGACTAGCGTATACAATGAGCAGTTCTTC.

The V gene is TRBV23-1, the J gene TRBJ2-7; possibly TRBD1 for D (5 bases). Being an ORF, TRBV23-1 has a function that is uncertain. Trimming removed 7 bases from V and 0 bases from J, with 28 bases in between. The CDR3 covers 19 residues. This chain's CDR3 is CASIGCGAGRSLSSYEQYF. The CDR3 DNA is TGCGCCAGCATCGGCTGTGGGGCAGGACGTAGCCTGAGCTCCTACGAGCAGTACTTC.

This chain links TRBV19 with TRBJ2-3; unclear D gene. V shed 4 bases and J shed 7 bases, with 12 bases lying between them. Germline CDR1 and CDR2: LNHDA and SQIVND (reference sequence). The CDR3 is 13 amino acids. The CDR3 region has the DNA TGTGCCAGTAGTAAAAACCCTAAAAATACGCAGTATTTT. Translating it yields CASSKNPKNTQYF. Supplemented by reference TRBV19 and TRBJ2-3, the full variable domain reads DGGITQSPKYLFRKEGQNVTLSCEQNLNHDAMYWYRQDPGQGLRLIYYSQIVNDFQKGDIAEGYSVSREKKESFPLTVTSAQKNPTAFYLCASSKNPKNTQYFGPGTRLTVL.

Regarding this clone: Relative to the germline gene, one junction end is altered; a read error may explain this. The gene calls are TRBV7-9 and TRBJ2-1; 11 bases are a match to TRBD2. Germline lookup yields CDR1 SEHNR and CDR2 FQNEAQ (reference sequence). The CDR3 sequence is 14 residues long. The CDR3 DNA reads TGTGCCAGCAGCATAGCGGGGGGGATCGGTGAGCAGTTCTTC. It is translated as CASSIAGGIGEQFF.

By sample share, this clone is large (0.1 to 1%). The chain combines TRBV3-1 (or the pseudogene TRBV3-2) with TRBJ2-3, with 8 bases identical to TRBD1. The CDR3 runs 16 residues. The V gene end was trimmed by 3 bases and the J gene end by 3 bases; junction bases not matched to a gene: 8. Per the germline V gene, CDR1 is LGHDT and CDR2 is YNNKEL (reference sequence). The CDR3 spells CASSHRTGGSTDTQYF. DNA of the CDR3: TGTGCCAGCAGCCATCGAACAGGGGGTTCTACAGATACGCAGTATTTT.

The V and J genes are TRBV27 and TRBJ1-5; 7 positions agree with TRBD1. CDR1 and CDR2 (germline): MNHEY, SMNVEV (reference sequence). Trimming took 5 bases from V and 1 from J; bases not matched to a gene: 8. There are 16 residues in the CDR3. The CDR3 sequence: CASSPNHRGSNQPQHF. CDR3 DNA sequence: TGTGCCAGCAGTCCTAACCACAGGGGAAGCAATCAGCCCCAGCATTTT.

The rearrangement links TRBV9 to TRBJ1-1; tentatively, D is TRBD1 (5 bases). From germline, CDR1 is SGDLS and CDR2 YYNGEE. The CDR3 covers 14 residues. Deletions cut 0 bases from V and 5 bases from J, with 11 bases between. The DNA of the CDR3 is TGTGCCAGCAGCGTAGAGGCAGGGCGAACTGAAGCTTTCTTT. This gives the protein CASSVEAGRTEAFF.

V is TRBV5-4 and J is TRBJ2-1, with 8 nucleotides matching TRBD2. This CDR3 spans 15 amino acids. The trim removed 0 bases at V and 8 bases at J, leaving 7 bases unmatched. From germline, CDR1 is SGHNT and CDR2 YYREEE (reference sequence). Here the CDR3 DNA reads TGTGCCAGCAGCTTGGGGTCGGGGGGGCCTTATGAGCAGTTCTTC. It translates to CASSLGSGGPYEQFF.

The chain joins TRBV3-1 (or the pseudogene TRBV3-2) to TRBJ2-2; no clear D. The ends were cut back, 0 bases at V and 6 bases at J, with 8 bases in the middle. The CDR3 runs 14 residues. Germline V gene sequence: CDR1 LGHDT, CDR2 YNNKEL (reference sequence). The CDR3 reads CASSQDGIPGELFF. The CDR3 nucleotides read TGTGCCAGCAGCCAAGATGGCATCCCCGGGGAGCTGTTTTTT.

The genes are TRBV11-3 and TRBJ2-5; 8 nucleotides align to TRBD2. Germline V gives CDR1 SGHNT, CDR2 YENEEA. This CDR3 comprises 15 residues. V was pared by 4 bases and J by 1 base, with 5 bases of the junction left unmatched. The CDR3 DNA sequence: TGTGCCAGCAGCTCCCACGGGGGGGCCCAAGAGACCCAGTACTTC. Protein sequence: CASSSHGGAQETQYF.

The chain has TRBV4-1 and TRBJ1-2; D may be TRBD1 (5 bases). The CDR3 is 16 amino acids. Germline V lookup: CDR1 MGHRA, CDR2 YSYEKL. The V and J ends lost 4 bases and 2 bases respectively, with 17 bases between them. Here the CDR3 DNA reads TGCGCCAGCAGCCCCCTTATAGGGACTCGCAACTATGGCTACACCTTC. It yields the protein CASSPLIGTRNYGYTF.